The next 30 T cell receptor beta chains were all read from a single sample in a study of Graves' ophthalmopathy and Graves' hyperthyroidism. RNA served as the template for amplifying TCR beta CDR3 regions. Amplification began with first-round RT-PCR using HTBI primers, then second-round multiplex PCR was performed. In TCRdb, the multiplex PCR reads were re-called with MiXCR into one record per CDR3 protein. The sample gives over a million distinct CDR3 sequences, about two fifths of which show up once; around 10% is in the top ten. The sequenced sample was peripheral blood or thyroid tissue (not recorded which). The receptors originated from an adult man with Graves' hyperthyroidism.

This clonotype was recorded only once. Mismatch with germline at one junction end may stem from a read error. The chain is built from TRBV4-1 and TRBJ1-6; D ambiguous. This CDR3 spans 12 amino acids. Germline CDR1 and CDR2: MGHRA and YSYEKL. The CDR3 region is CANSRRTSPLHF. The CDR3 region has the DNA TGCGCCAACAGCCGACGAACTTCACCCCTCCACTTT.

The chain carries TRBV9 and TRBJ2-3; TRBD2 matches 11 bases. The CDR3 consists of 16 residues. The germline V gene encodes CDR1 SGDLS and CDR2 YYNGEE. Trimming took 4 bases from V and 2 from J; bases not matched to a gene: 6. CDR3 sequence reads: CASSLRLAGLTDTQYF. CDR3 sequence (DNA): TGTGCCAGCAGCCTCCGACTAGCGGGACTCACAGATACGCAGTATTTT.

This clonotype was detected ten times or more. The chain couples TRBV7-2 to TRBJ2-5, with 8 bases fitting TRBD2. The V segment lost 1 base and the J segment 4 bases; nucleotides outside the gene matches: 5. The CDR3 has 15 residues. The V gene's germline CDR1 is SGHTA and CDR2 FQGNSA. For the CDR3, the DNA is TGTGCCAGCAGCTTAGGGAGCGGGAGCGGAGAGACCCAGTACTTC. Residues: CASSLGSGSGETQYF.

This clonotype was picked up many times. The V gene is TRBV7-9, the J gene TRBJ2-7; 9 bases are shared with TRBD1. Germline loops: CDR1 SEHNR, CDR2 FQNEAQ (reference sequence). The junction had 5 bases not matched to a gene; V was cut back by 6 bases and J by 2 bases. There are 14 residues in the CDR3. CDR3 in amino acids: CASRDRDRAYEQYF. The CDR3, as DNA: TGTGCCAGCAGGGACCGGGACAGGGCCTACGAGCAGTACTTC.

This chain uses TRBV6-5 with TRBJ2-7, with unresolved D. Germline CDR1 is MNHEY and CDR2 is SVGAGI. The ends were cut back, 10 bases at V and 2 bases at J, with 15 bases in the middle. This CDR3 region has 13 residues. The CDR3 DNA sequence: TGTGCCACCGCTTTCGGCGTAGCCTACGAGCAGTACTTC. It encodes CATAFGVAYEQYF.

This chain uses TRBV29-1 with TRBJ2-6; 10 bases match TRBD1. V lost 8 bases to trimming and J lost 4 bases; unmatched junction nucleotides: 17. The CDR3 sequence is 18 residues long. Germline V gene lookup returns CDR1 SQVTM and CDR2 ANQGSEA. The CDR3 spells CSLGIYRDRGPGANVLTF. For the CDR3, the DNA is TGCAGCTTAGGCATATACCGGGACAGGGGCCCCGGGGCCAACGTCCTGACTTTC.

This clonotype was counted a few times. The V call is TRBV6-1, the J call TRBJ2-5, with D perhaps TRBD1 (5 bases). This CDR3 is built from 16 residues. V gave up 5 bases and J gave up 5 bases, with 21 bases separating them. Germline V gene data show CDR1 as MNHNS and CDR2 as SASEGT. CDR3 coding DNA: TGTGCCAGCAGTCGAGATGGCAGGGCGGTCTCGGAGACCCAGTACTTC. Its translation is CASSRDGRAVSETQYF.

This clonotype was counted many times. V gene TRBV20-1 combines with J gene TRBJ2-2, with D possibly matching TRBD1 (6 bases). V was clipped by 2 bases and J by 3 bases, with 10 bases between them. This CDR3 comprises 14 residues. The V gene's germline CDR1 is DFQATT and CDR2 SNEGSKA (reference sequence). The CDR3 is CSARQGSYTGELFF. CDR3 sequence (DNA): TGCAGTGCTAGACAGGGGTCCTACACCGGGGAGCTGTTTTTT.

V is TRBV20-1 and J is TRBJ1-5; D is undetermined. Germline V gene data show CDR1 as DFQATT and CDR2 as SNEGSKA (reference sequence). The V and J ends lost 0 bases and 9 bases respectively, with 21 bases between them. The CDR3 consists of 16 residues. CDR3 sequence reads: CSARDDRRVARWPQHF. The CDR3 DNA sequence: TGCAGTGCTAGAGATGATAGACGGGTAGCCCGGTGGCCCCAGCATTTT.

This chain joins TRBV5-1 and TRBJ1-4; perhaps TRBD1 as D (5 bases). CDR1 and CDR2 (germline): SGHRS, YFSETQ. The CDR3 has 16 amino acids. Trimming pared 2 bases from V and 1 base from J, leaving 12 bases between. The CDR3 loop is CASSFGDRGTNEKLFF. The CDR3 DNA is TGCGCCAGCAGCTTCGGGGACCGTGGAACTAATGAAAAACTGTTTTTT.

This clonotype was counted at least ten times. This chain connects TRBV7-9 to TRBJ2-5; 11 positions match TRBD1. V lost 6 bases to trimming and J lost 8 bases; unmatched junction nucleotides: 5. This CDR3 comprises 13 residues. CDR1 SEHNR and CDR2 FQNEAQ come from the germline V gene (reference sequence). The CDR3 is CASRTGQGGTQYF. CDR3 nucleotide sequence: TGTGCCAGCAGAACGGGACAGGGGGGTACCCAGTACTTC.

In regard to this clonotype: At one end the junction does not follow the germline gene, possibly because of a read error. The rearrangement uses TRBV7-9 and TRBJ1-2; TRBD1 is a possible D gene (6 bases). This CDR3 contains 18 residues. Germline V lookup: CDR1 SEHNR, CDR2 FQNEAQ (reference sequence). CDR3 residues: CASSSHRGGPTANYGHTF. CDR3 bases: TGTGCCAGCAGCTCTCATAGGGGGGGCCCCACAGCTAACTATGGCCACACCTTC. Full variable domain (rest looked up from reference TRBV7-9 and TRBJ1-2): DTGVSQNPRHKITKRGQNVTFRCDPISEHNRLYWYRQTLGQGPEFLTYFQNEAQLEKSRLLSDRFSAERPKGSFSTLEIQRTEQGDSAMYLCASSSHRGGPTANYGHTFGSGTRLTVV.

This clonotype has ten or more counts. This chain connects TRBV6-5 to TRBJ2-7; D is possibly TRBD2 (6 bases). Germline CDR1 reads MNHEY; CDR2 reads SVGAGI. This CDR3 spans 15 amino acids. V was pared by 0 bases and J by 6 bases, with 15 bases between. The CDR3 sequence: CASSYSGGQSAEQYF. The CDR3 DNA reads TGTGCCAGCAGTTACTCCGGAGGGCAATCAGCCGAGCAGTACTTC.

The chain uses TRBV20-1 and TRBJ1-2; D gene ambiguous. The V gene lost 2 bases and the J gene lost 12 bases, with 4 bases spanning the gap. The CDR3 extends over 8 amino acids. CDR1 and CDR2 (germline): DFQATT, SNEGSKA (reference sequence). DNA for the CDR3: TGCAGTGCTAGATCCGACACCTTC. Amino acid sequence: CSARSDTF.

This clonotype has just a few counts. V is TRBV20-1 and J is TRBJ1-4; D remains ambiguous. The V end lost 3 bases, the J end lost 4 bases, and 15 bases lay between the germline ends. Germline CDR1 reads DFQATT; CDR2 reads SNEGSKA (reference sequence). The CDR3 is made up of 15 amino acids. Here the CDR3 reads CSARAPGSVNEKLFF. The CDR3 region has the DNA TGCAGTGCTAGGGCTCCGGGGTCGGTTAATGAAAAACTGTTTTTT.

This clonotype was picked up a small number of times. This chain links TRBV5-1 with TRBJ1-4, with D tentatively TRBD1 (5 bases). CDR1 is SGHRS and CDR2 is YFSETQ in the germline V gene. The CDR3 has 15 residues. The V end was cut by 4 bases, the J end by 2 bases, with 12 bases between. CDR3 sequence (DNA): TGCGCCAGCAGCGCGTCGGGGGGTACTAATGAAAAACTGTTTTTT. It translates to CASSASGGTNEKLFF.

The CDR3: CASSVMDQGAETQYF. The CDR3 DNA follows: TGTGCCAGCAGCGTAATGGACCAGGGGGCGGAGACCCAGTACTTC. The V and J genes are TRBV9 and TRBJ2-5, with TRBD1 matching 8 bases. CDR1 and CDR2 from the germline V gene are SGDLS and YYNGEE. This CDR3 has 15 amino acids. V was clipped by 1 base and J by 5 bases; unmatched bases: 7.

This clonotype was detected many times. The chain links TRBV7-7 to TRBJ1-5; D ambiguous. Germline CDR1 reads SSHAT; CDR2 reads FNYEAQ (reference sequence). This CDR3 comprises 16 residues. The V gene lost 2 bases and the J gene lost 0 bases, with 11 bases spanning the gap. Here the CDR3 reads CASSLFPGGSNQPQHF. CDR3 bases: TGTGCCAGCAGCTTATTTCCGGGAGGTAGCAATCAGCCCCAGCATTTT.

This clonotype has a handful of counts. The chain combines TRBV7-2 with TRBJ2-5; possibly TRBD2 for D (6 bases). In germline, CDR1 is SGHTA, CDR2 FQGNSA. Trimming removed 5 bases from V and 0 bases from J, with 7 bases in between. The CDR3 extends over 13 amino acids. This CDR3 reads CASSGTHQETQYF. The CDR3 nucleotides read TGTGCCAGCAGCGGGACTCACCAAGAGACCCAGTACTTC.

This sequence joins TRBV20-1 and TRBJ1-4, with D unclear. From germline, CDR1 is DFQATT and CDR2 SNEGSKA (reference sequence). With 6 bases removed from V and 8 bases from J, the gap between germline ends came to 13 bases. The CDR3 runs to 12 residues. The CDR3 spells CSATDLREKLFF. CDR3 DNA sequence: TGCAGTGCAACGGACCTCCGCGAAAAACTGTTTTTT.

This clonotype was observed at least ten times. V is TRBV7-8 and J is TRBJ1-1; D gene uncertain. The germline V gene has CDR1 SGHVS and CDR2 FQNEAQ. The CDR3 length is 15 residues. Trimming pared 2 bases from V and 5 bases from J, leaving 15 bases between. The CDR3 sequence: CASSLYDRSKTEAFF. CDR3 nucleotides: TGTGCCAGCAGCTTATATGACCGGTCTAAAACTGAAGCTTTCTTT.

This clonotype has at least ten counts. The rearrangement joins TRBV4-2 to TRBJ2-5; 7 bases fit TRBD1. This CDR3 is built from 13 residues. V shed 1 base and J 5 bases; nucleotides not matched to a gene: 1. CDR1 and CDR2 (germline): LGHNA, YNFKEQ. The CDR3 is CASSQARGETQYF. The CDR3 nucleotides read TGTGCCAGCAGCCAAGCCAGGGGGGAGACCCAGTACTTC.

Points on this clonotype: Since a much larger clone is just one base distant, this may be a read error. The V gene is TRBV10-2, the J gene TRBJ2-5, with 8 bases that match TRBD1. There are 18 residues in the CDR3. The germline CDR1 and CDR2 sequences are WSHSY and SAAADI. CDR3 nucleotides: TGTGCCAGCAGTGACCCCCTACGTGACAGGGGTTCAGGAGAGACCCAGTACTTC. Its translation is CASSDPLRDRGSGETQYF.

This clonotype was counted a single time. The rearrangement joins TRBV2 to TRBJ1-2; D is ambiguous. Trimming took off 5 bases at V and 8 bases at J, with 15 bases between the two ends. Germline-derived CDR1 and CDR2 are SNHLY and FYNNEI. CDR3 size: 13 residues. In DNA form, the CDR3 reads TGTGCCAGCAGTACCGTCTCTTTGGGCGGCTACACCTTC. Protein product: CASSTVSLGGYTF.

This chain connects TRBV7-9 to TRBJ2-7; 10 bases fit TRBD2. The last part of the DNA fits TRBJ2-5 better; the J call may be wrong. Germline V CDR1 and CDR2: SEHNR, FQNEAQ (reference sequence). The CDR3 is 17 amino acids. The CDR3 spells CASSLVLAGVLQETQYF. The CDR3 DNA reads TGTGCCAGCAGCTTGGTCCTAGCGGGAGTACTCCAAGAGACCCAGTACTTC.

This clonotype has more than one count but fewer than ten. The chain combines TRBV7-8 with TRBJ2-7; TRBD1 matches 9 bases. The V and J ends lost 2 bases and 4 bases, in that order; junction bases with no gene match: 3. The CDR3 contains 14 residues. CDR1 is SGHVS and CDR2 is FQNEAQ in the germline V gene. The CDR3 reads CASSLQQGAYEQYF. Written as DNA, the CDR3 is TGTGCCAGCAGCTTACAACAGGGGGCGTACGAGCAGTACTTC.

This sequence joins TRBV4-3 and TRBJ2-7, with D perhaps matching TRBD1 (5 bases). The CDR3 extends over 15 amino acids. Germline values: CDR1 LGHNA, CDR2 YSLEER. Trimming removed 0 bases at V and 2 bases at J, with 11 bases between. The CDR3 reads CASSQEGARAYEQYF. CDR3 in DNA: TGCGCCAGCAGCCAAGAAGGGGCTAGGGCCTACGAGCAGTACTTC.

This clonotype appeared a few times. The V gene is TRBV4-2, the J gene TRBJ2-7, with TRBD1 identical over 7 bases. Germline loops: CDR1 LGHNA, CDR2 YNFKEQ. Losses at the gene ends were 3 bases for V and 2 bases for J; bases not matched to a gene: 7. The CDR3 length is 15 residues. The CDR3 protein is CASSHAGTVTYEQYF. CDR3 nucleotide sequence: TGTGCCAGCAGCCATGCCGGGACAGTTACCTACGAGCAGTACTTC.

This clonotype was seen only a few times. The DNA of the CDR3 is TGTGCCAGCAGCTTAATGAGCGGGAGGGCCTACGAGCAGTACTTC. It translates to CASSLMSGRAYEQYF. This chain uses TRBV7-9 with TRBJ2-7, with TRBD2 matching 10 bases. The J segment lost 2 bases and the V segment lost 2 bases, leaving 3 bases of the junction unmatched. The CDR3 runs 15 residues. CDR1 and CDR2 (germline): SEHNR, FQNEAQ (reference sequence).

On this clonotype itself: Sequence at one end of the junction differs from germline and may be a read error. V and J are TRBV10-2 and TRBJ1-2; no definite D call. Germline assignment: CDR1 WSHSY and CDR2 SAAADI. The CDR3 runs to 14 residues. In DNA, the CDR3 is TGTGCCAGCAGCAACCGGGCGGGAAACTCGGGCTACACCTTC. It specifies CASSNRAGNSGYTF.